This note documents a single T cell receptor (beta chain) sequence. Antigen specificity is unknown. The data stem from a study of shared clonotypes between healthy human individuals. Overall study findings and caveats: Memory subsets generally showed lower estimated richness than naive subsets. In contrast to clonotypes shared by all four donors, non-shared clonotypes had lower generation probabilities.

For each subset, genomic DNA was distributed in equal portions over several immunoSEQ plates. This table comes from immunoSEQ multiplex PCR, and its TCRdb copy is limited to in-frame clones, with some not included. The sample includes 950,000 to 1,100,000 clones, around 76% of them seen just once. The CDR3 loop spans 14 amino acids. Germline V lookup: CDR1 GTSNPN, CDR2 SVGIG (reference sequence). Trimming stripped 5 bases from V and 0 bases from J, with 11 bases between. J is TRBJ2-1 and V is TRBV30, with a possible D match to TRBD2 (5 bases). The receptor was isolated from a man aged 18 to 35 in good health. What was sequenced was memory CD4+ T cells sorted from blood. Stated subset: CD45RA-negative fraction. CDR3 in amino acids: CAWGSGSSYNEQFF. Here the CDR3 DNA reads TGTGCCTGGGGGAGCGGTAGCTCCTACAATGAGCAGTTCTTC.